This T cell receptor (beta chain) was sequenced for a study of OX40 agonist ivuxolimab in advanced cancers. Study background: Patients took ivuxolimab, an agonistic anti-OX40 (CD134) antibody.

Germline lookup yields CDR1 SGHDN and CDR2 FVKESK. The V end was cut by 1 base, the J end by 6 bases, with 9 bases between. CDR3 length: 13 amino acids. This table comes from immunoSEQ multiplex PCR, and its TCRdb copy is limited to in-frame clones, with some not included. The profile shows some 90,000 clones, 87% of them singletons. The chain has TRBV14 and TRBJ2-5; D uncertain. Here the sequenced sample was CD4+ or CD8+ T cells sorted from blood, taken in a trial of the OX40 agonist ivuxolimab. The TCR sequence derives from an adult with an advanced solid tumor such as melanoma, head and neck, liver or kidney cancer. The CDR3 DNA is TGTGCCAGCAGCCAAGTTCCCTCACAGACCCAGTACTTC. This translates into CASSQVPSQTQYF.